This TCR beta chain is drawn from a study of T cell responses to AZD1222 COVID-19 vaccine. Study-level background: Doses given second, at about 4 or about 12 weeks, were pooled. Study-level findings and limits: Baseline testing showed seropositivity in only six AZD1222 recipients. White British people made up most donors, females outnumbered males, and clonal diversity was possibly underestimated.

Trimming cost V 4 bases and J 3 bases, with 9 bases left between them. The CDR3 sequence is 13 residues long. Data came from immunoSEQ multiplex PCR; TCRdb stores just in-frame clones and leaves some out. The sample has roughly 80,000 clones, nearly 85% seen once. On this clone: Its antigen remains unidentified.

This chain joins TRBV12-3 or TRBV12-4 and TRBJ1-2; TRBD1 is a possible D gene (5 bases). The sequence was collected from an adult in good health. The input for sequencing was peripheral blood, taken on day 0 of AZD1222 vaccination. Here the CDR3 DNA reads TGTGCCAGCAGTTCGACAGCTTACTATGGCTACACCTTC. Protein sequence: CASSSTAYYGYTF.